This T cell receptor (beta chain) originates from a study of CD8+ T cells in alopecia areata. Study-wide background: For the treated group, dosing was oral tofacitinib at 5 to 10 mg twice daily.

Stated treatment: oral pan-JAK inhibitor, 5-10 mg twice daily. Researchers gathered lesional scalp punch biopsies and peripheral blood from patients with alopecia areata. This clone was recorded a few times. Its target is not known. Germline lookup yields CDR1 MNHEY and CDR2 SVGAGI. This CDR3 has 13 amino acids. The V end lost 2 bases, the J end lost 4 bases, and 9 bases lay between the germline ends. Findings and limits, study-wide: Because one nonresponder was included, the link of baseline CD8+ expansion to response is considered uncertain.

Sequencing relied on a cDNA template that was reverse transcribed from extracted RNA. This table comes from immunoSEQ multiplex PCR, and its TCRdb copy is limited to in-frame clones, with some not included. The sample consists of more than 150,000 clones, roughly half of them appearing once. The sequencing here drew on CD8+ T cells sorted from blood, taken around week 54, from a patient treated with tofacitinib. The sequence came from a human donor with alopecia areata. V is TRBV6-5 and J is TRBJ2-7; the D gene is possibly TRBD1 (5 bases). For the CDR3, the DNA is TGTGCCAGCAGTTACGACAGACTTTACGAGCAGTACTTC. Protein product: CASSYDRLYEQYF.